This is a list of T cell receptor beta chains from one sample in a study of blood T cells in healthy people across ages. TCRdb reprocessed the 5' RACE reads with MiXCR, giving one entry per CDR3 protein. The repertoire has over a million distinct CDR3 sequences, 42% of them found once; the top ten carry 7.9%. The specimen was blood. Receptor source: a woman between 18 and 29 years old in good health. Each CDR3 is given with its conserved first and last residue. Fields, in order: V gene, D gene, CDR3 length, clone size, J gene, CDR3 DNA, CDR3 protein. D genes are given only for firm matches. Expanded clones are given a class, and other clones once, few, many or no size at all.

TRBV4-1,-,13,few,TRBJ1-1,TGCGCCAGCAGCCAAGAACCTCGCTCTGAAGCTTTCTTT,CASSQEPRSEAFF
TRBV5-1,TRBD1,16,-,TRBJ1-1,TGCGCCAGCAGCGAAGGACAGGGTCTTTTGGGCACTGAAGCTTTCTTT,CASSEGQGLLGTEAFF
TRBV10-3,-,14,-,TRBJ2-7,TGTGCCATCAGTGAGATGCAGGTCTCCTACGAGCAGTACTTC,CAISEMQVSYEQYF
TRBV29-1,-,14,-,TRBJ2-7,TGCAGCGTTGAATTTAGGCAGGGGTCAGACGAGCAGTACTTC,CSVEFRQGSDEQYF
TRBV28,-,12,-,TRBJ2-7,TGTGCCAGCAGGGCAGGACAGCTGGAGCAGTACTTC,CASRAGQLEQYF
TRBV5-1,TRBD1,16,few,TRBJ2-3,TGCGCCAGCAGCCTCGGGACAGGGCTTAGCACAGATACGCAGTATTTT,CASSLGTGLSTDTQYF
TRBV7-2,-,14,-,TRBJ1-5,TGTGCCAGCAGCTCTCCCCCCACTTATCAGCCCCAGCATTTT,CASSSPPTYQPQHF
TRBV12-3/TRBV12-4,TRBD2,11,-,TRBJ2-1,TGTGCCAGCAGAGCCGGGACTAGCGAGGTCTTC,CASRAGTSEVF
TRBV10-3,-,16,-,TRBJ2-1,TGTGCCGCCTACTCGGCGGGGGAACAGGGTAACAATGAGCAGTTCTTC,CAAYSAGEQGNNEQFF
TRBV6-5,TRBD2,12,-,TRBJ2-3,TGTGCCAGCAGTTCTACTAGCGGCGCGCAGTATTTT,CASSSTSGAQYF
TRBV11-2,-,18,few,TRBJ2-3,TGTGCCAGCAGCTTAAGCACCGGGACCCCTACTAGCACAGATACGCAGTATTTT,CASSLSTGTPTSTDTQYF
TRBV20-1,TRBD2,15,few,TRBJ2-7,TGCAGTGCTAGCCTACTAGCGGGAGGTGGCTACGAGCAGTACTTC,CSASLLAGGGYEQYF
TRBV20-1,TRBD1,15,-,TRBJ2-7,TGCAGTGCTAGAGTTCAACAGGGGGTGGACTACGAGCAGTACTTC,CSARVQQGVDYEQYF
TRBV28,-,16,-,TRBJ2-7,TGTGCCAGCAGTCCCGGACGAGGACAGCCGGGGGACGAGCAGTACTTC,CASSPGRGQPGDEQYF
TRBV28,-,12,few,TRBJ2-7,TGTGCCAGCGCCCTGGTCGGCTACGAGCAGTACTTC,CASALVGYEQYF
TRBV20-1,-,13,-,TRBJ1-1,TGCAGTGCTAGAGATGGGTCGACGGGAGAAGCTTTCTTT,CSARDGSTGEAFF
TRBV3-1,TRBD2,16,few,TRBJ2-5,TGTGCCAGCAGCCAACCACTTACTAGCGAACAAGAGACCCAGTACTTC,CASSQPLTSEQETQYF
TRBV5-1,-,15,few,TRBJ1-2,TGCGCCAGCAGCGTAGACAGTGAGGGATCGGAAGGCTACACCTTC,CASSVDSEGSEGYTF
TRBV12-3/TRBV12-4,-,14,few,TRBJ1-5,TGTGCCAGCTCCACCCAAAGGGGCAATCAGCCCCAGCATTTT,CASSTQRGNQPQHF
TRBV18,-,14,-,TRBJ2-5,TGTACCAGCTCACCACAGCACGGTGAAGAGACCCAGTACTTC,CTSSPQHGEETQYF
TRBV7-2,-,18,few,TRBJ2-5,-,CASSLGLAAIFGQETQYF
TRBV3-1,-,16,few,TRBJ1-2,TGTGCCAGCAGCCAAGGTACCAGCTTACAGGAGCGTGGCTACACCTTC,CASSQGTSLQERGYTF
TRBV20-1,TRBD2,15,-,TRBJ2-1,TGCAGTGCGACCTTTAGCGGGAGATCCTACAATGAGCAGTTCTTC,CSATFSGRSYNEQFF
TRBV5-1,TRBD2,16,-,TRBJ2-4,TGCGCCAGCAGCCCACCCGGGGGGGGTCCTAAAAACATTCAGTACTTC,CASSPPGGGPKNIQYF